The next 30 T cell receptor beta chains were all read from a single sample in a study of blood T cell repertoires in COVID-19. Here immunoSEQ multiplex PCR was the method, and the copy in TCRdb shows in-frame clones only, minus some. The sample consists of about 200,000 clones, around 86% of them appearing once. Material for sequencing was peripheral blood. Every receptor here comes from a man in his sixties with acute or convalescent COVID-19.

The chain recombines TRBV9 with TRBJ2-2, with a tentative D call TRBD2 (7 bases). Germline V gene sequence: CDR1 SGDLS, CDR2 YYNGEE. There are 16 residues in the CDR3. Trimming took off 4 bases at V and 4 bases at J, with 17 bases between the two ends. Written as DNA, the CDR3 is TGTGCCAGCAGCCCGAGGGGGGGGGCGGGCACCGGGGAGCTGTTTTTT. Translated: CASSPRGGAGTGELFF.

The chain uses TRBV11-2 and TRBJ2-1, with a possible D match to TRBD2 (6 bases). CDR1 and CDR2 from the germline V gene are SGHAT and FQNNGV. The CDR3 is made up of 14 amino acids. The ends were cut back, 4 bases at V and 7 bases at J, with 14 bases in the middle. The CDR3 DNA reads TGTGCCAGCAGCTCCCGGACGGCGGGGAATGAGCAGTTCTTC. Translating it yields CASSSRTAGNEQFF. The variable domain in full, completed from reference TRBV11-2 and TRBJ2-1, reads EAGVAQSPRYKIIEKRQSVAFWCNPISGHATLYWYQQILGQGPKLLIQFQNNGVVDDSQLPKDRFSAERLKGVDSTLKIQPAKLEDSAVYLCASSSRTAGNEQFFGPGTRLTVL.

The table lists this clone with a count of one. The chain carries TRBV9 and TRBJ2-2, with D hard to call. The CDR3 has 15 residues. Germline lookup yields CDR1 SGDLS and CDR2 YYNGEE. V was trimmed by 4 bases and J by 0 bases, leaving 10 bases between them. CDR3 protein: CASSWAEANTGELFF. CDR3 coding DNA: TGTGCCAGCAGCTGGGCAGAAGCGAACACCGGGGAGCTGTTTTTT.

The chain has TRBV6-5 and TRBJ1-2; a possible D gene is TRBD1 (5 bases). Germline-derived CDR1 and CDR2 are MNHEY and SVGAGI. This CDR3 is 13 amino acids long. The germline V and J ends were trimmed by 10 bases and 2 bases, with 14 bases remaining between them. The CDR3 spells CAIRDQANYGYTF. The CDR3 DNA follows: TGTGCCATCAGGGATCAGGCGAACTATGGCTACACCTTC.

This clone has only a few counts. V and J are TRBV29-1 and TRBJ1-1, with TRBD1 as a possible D gene (5 bases). The germline gives CDR1 SQVTM, CDR2 ANQGSEA. Between the trimmed V and J ends, which lost 6 bases and 4 bases, there was a span of 12 bases. CDR3 length equals 12 residues. Here the CDR3 reads CSVGAGGTEAFF. As DNA, the CDR3 is TGCAGCGTGGGAGCCGGGGGCACTGAAGCTTTCTTT.

This rearrangement joins TRBV5-4 to TRBJ1-5; 11 bases match TRBD1. The V gene's germline CDR1 is SGHNT and CDR2 YYREEE (reference sequence). V gave up 0 bases and J gave up 5 bases; unmatched junction bases: 4. The length of the CDR3 is 16 residues. This CDR3 reads CASSLGGQGVDQPQHF. The CDR3 nucleotides are TGTGCCAGCAGCTTGGGGGGACAGGGGGTGGATCAGCCCCAGCATTTT. The entire variable domain, with the rest obtained from reference TRBV5-4 and TRBJ1-5, is as follows: ETGVTQSPTHLIKTRGQQVTLRCSSQSGHNTVSWYQQALGQGPQFIFQYYREEENGRGNFPPRFSGLQFPNYSSELNVNALELDDSALYLCASSLGGQGVDQPQHFGDGTRLSIL.

This sequence joins TRBV28 and TRBJ2-7; a possible D gene is TRBD1 (6 bases). Trimming stripped 7 bases from V and 11 bases from J, with 21 bases between. This CDR3 comprises 13 residues. Germline values: CDR1 MDHEN, CDR2 SYDVKM. CDR3 DNA sequence: TGTGCCAGCACCCTCAAGGGCTGGACAGAGAAGTACTTC. Its protein is CASTLKGWTEKYF. Drawing the rest from reference TRBV28 and TRBJ2-7, the complete variable domain is DVKVTQSSRYLVKRTGEKVFLECVQDMDHENMFWYRQDPGLGLRLIYFSYDVKMKEKGDIPEGYSVSREKKERFSLILESASTNQTSMYLCASTLKGWTEKYFGPGTRLTVT.

The chain joins TRBV5-1 to TRBJ2-1, with 13 bases lining up with TRBD2. V lost 4 bases, J lost 3 bases, and 4 bases stayed unmatched. Germline loops: CDR1 SGHRS, CDR2 YFSETQ. The CDR3 totals 16 residues. The CDR3 bases are TGCGCCAGCAGCCTAGGGACTAGCGGGAACTACAATGAGCAGTTCTTC. Protein product: CASSLGTSGNYNEQFF.

In this sample, this clone turned up a few times. V and J are TRBV18 and TRBJ2-7; tentatively, D is TRBD1 (6 bases). CDR1 and CDR2 (germline): KGHSH, LQKENI. Trimming removed 0 bases at V and 2 bases at J, with 17 bases between. The CDR3 sequence is 17 residues long. The CDR3 DNA is TGTGCCAGCTCACCACCGGGTTCGGGCAGGGGCACCTACGAGCAGTACTTC. Its translation: CASSPPGSGRGTYEQYF.

This clone has only one observation. The chain joins TRBV27 to TRBJ1-1, with 8 bases fitting TRBD1. Germline values: CDR1 MNHEY, CDR2 SMNVEV (reference sequence). The CDR3 consists of 15 residues. The V gene end was trimmed by 7 bases and the J gene end by 1 base; junction bases not matched to a gene: 8. The CDR3: CASTPTGGRNTEAFF. For the CDR3, the DNA is TGTGCCAGCACCCCTACAGGGGGGAGGAACACTGAAGCTTTCTTT.

The V gene is TRBV6-1, the J gene TRBJ1-2, with TRBD1 matching 8 bases. Germline lookup yields CDR1 MNHNS and CDR2 SASEGT. CDR3 size: 16 residues. V gave up 2 bases and J gave up 5 bases; unmatched junction bases: 10. CDR3 sequence: CASSERSTGARYGYTF. CDR3 nucleotide sequence: TGTGCCAGCAGTGAAAGGTCGACAGGGGCGCGATATGGCTACACCTTC.

The chain links TRBV6-5 to TRBJ1-1; the match to TRBD1 covers 7 bases. CDR1 is MNHEY and CDR2 is SVGAGI in the germline V gene. The CDR3 totals 14 residues. Germline trimming cut 2 bases from V and 1 base from J; bases unmatched to any gene: 1. The CDR3 reads CASSYNRGNTEAFF. CDR3 nucleotides: TGTGCCAGCAGTTACAACAGGGGGAACACTGAAGCTTTCTTT.

The J gene is TRBJ1-5, the V gene TRBV6-2 or TRBV6-3, with 8 bases identical to TRBD1. Germline V gene sequence: CDR1 MNHEY, CDR2 SVGEGT. V was pared by 6 bases and J by 8 bases, with 9 bases of the junction left unmatched. CDR3 length equals 14 residues. In nucleotides, the CDR3 is TGTGCCAGCAGCCCCCGGACAGGGTTTGAGCCCCAGCATTTT. Translated: CASSPRTGFEPQHF.

This clone was picked up one time. The rearrangement joins TRBV9 to TRBJ1-1; 9 bases map to TRBD1. V lost 3 bases, J lost 1 base, and 7 bases stayed unmatched. Per the germline V gene, CDR1 is SGDLS and CDR2 is YYNGEE. This CDR3 spans 16 amino acids. The CDR3, as DNA: TGTGCCAGCAGCGCTACTCCGGGACAGGGGAACACTGAAGCTTTCTTT. This codes for CASSATPGQGNTEAFF.

The chain couples TRBV7-8 to TRBJ1-1; D call uncertain. The CDR3 is 13 residues long. Trimming took 1 base from V and 6 from J, leaving 9 bases between them. CDR1 is SGHVS and CDR2 is FQNEAQ in the germline V gene. The chain's CDR3 is CASSLVGASEAFF. CDR3 coding DNA: TGTGCCAGCAGCTTAGTTGGAGCATCTGAAGCTTTCTTT. The full variable domain, rest sourced from reference TRBV7-8 and TRBJ1-1, is GAGVSQSPRYKVAKRGQDVALRCDPISGHVSLFWYQQALGQGPEFLTYFQNEAQLDKSGLPSDRFFAERPEGSVSTLKIQRTQQEDSAVYLCASSLVGASEAFFGQGTRLTVV.

The rearrangement links TRBV6-5 to TRBJ2-5; 12 nucleotides agree with TRBD1. The CDR3 is 15 amino acids. Germline V gives CDR1 MNHEY, CDR2 SVGAGI. The V gene end was trimmed by 2 bases and the J gene end by 5 bases; junction bases not matched to a gene: 3. In nucleotides, the CDR3 is TGTGCCAGCAGTTACGGGGACAGGGGGCATGAGACCCAGTACTTC. The encoded protein is CASSYGDRGHETQYF.

This clone appeared a single time. The chain is built from TRBV25-1 and TRBJ2-5, with D possibly matching TRBD1 (6 bases). V was pared by 4 bases and J by 4 bases, with 13 bases between. Germline V gives CDR1 MGHDK, CDR2 SYGVNS. This CDR3 is 14 amino acids long. CDR3 loop: CASSGNRAGETQYF. The CDR3 DNA is TGTGCCAGCAGTGGAAACAGGGCCGGAGAGACCCAGTACTTC.

The chain recombines TRBV19 with TRBJ1-5, with 10 bases aligning to TRBD1. CDR3 size: 16 residues. CDR1 is LNHDA and CDR2 is SQIVND in the germline V gene (reference sequence). V shed 5 bases, J shed 6 bases, and the junction held 10 bases outside the gene matches. For the CDR3, the DNA is TGTGCCAGTAGTCCCACCGGGACAGGGGTGGGTCAGCCCCAGCATTTT. This codes for CASSPTGTGVGQPQHF.

J is TRBJ2-3 and V is TRBV7-7, with 7 nucleotides matching TRBD1. The germline CDR1 and CDR2 sequences are SSHAT and FNYEAQ (reference sequence). The CDR3 extends over 15 amino acids. J gave up 0 bases and V 5 bases, and 5 bases lay outside the gene matches. The CDR3 protein is CASSPSTGSTDTQYF. DNA of the CDR3: TGTGCCAGCAGCCCGTCGACAGGGAGCACAGATACGCAGTATTTT.

V and J are TRBV7-2 and TRBJ2-7; 8 bases fit TRBD2. This CDR3 contains 15 residues. Germline-derived CDR1 and CDR2 are SGHTA and FQGNSA. The trim removed 2 bases at V and 3 bases at J, leaving 6 bases unmatched. CDR3 DNA sequence: TGTGCCAGCAGCTTATCGGGAGGGTCGGGCTACGAGCAGTACTTC. Encoded protein: CASSLSGGSGYEQYF.

The chain links TRBV30 to TRBJ2-5, with D perhaps matching TRBD2 (6 bases). Deletions cut 8 bases from V and 5 bases from J, with 24 bases between. This CDR3 has 15 amino acids. CDR1 is GTSNPN and CDR2 is SVGIG in the germline V gene (reference sequence). The CDR3, as DNA: TGTGCCCTAAAACCCGGGACTGCAACATGGGAGACCCAGTACTTC. It translates to CALKPGTATWETQYF. Using reference TRBV30 and TRBJ2-5 for the parts outside the CDR3, the full variable domain is SQTIHQWPATLVQPVGSPLSLECTVEGTSNPNLYWYRQAAGRGLQLLFYSVGIGQISSEVPQNLSASRPQDRQFILSSKKLLLSDSGFYLCALKPGTATWETQYFGPGTRLLVL.

This clone was found once. The genes are TRBV6-1 and TRBJ2-4; D gene ambiguous. The CDR3 covers 11 residues. The germline CDR1 and CDR2 sequences are MNHNS and SASEGT. Trimming removed 1 base from V and 14 bases from J, with 9 bases in between. CDR3 residues: CASSEDGGEYF. In DNA form, the CDR3 reads TGTGCCAGCAGTGAAGACGGCGGTGAGTACTTC.

This clone was seen more than once but under ten times. The chain joins TRBV6-5 to TRBJ1-5; 7 positions agree with TRBD1. The junction had 13 bases not matched to a gene; V was cut back by 6 bases and J by 8 bases. CDR3 length: 15 residues. Germline CDR1 MNHEY, CDR2 SVGAGI. The DNA for the CDR3 is TGTGCCAGCAGACCGGGACAGCGACTTGGGGAGCCCCAGCATTTT. It specifies CASRPGQRLGEPQHF.

The genes are TRBV27 and TRBJ2-3; 9 nucleotides agree with TRBD2. V lost 3 bases to trimming and J lost 5 bases; unmatched junction nucleotides: 9. Germline V gives CDR1 MNHEY, CDR2 SMNVEV (reference sequence). The CDR3 is 16 residues long. CDR3 region: CASSFNGGGAKDTQYF. For the CDR3, the DNA is TGTGCCAGCAGTTTTAATGGCGGGGGGGCCAAAGATACGCAGTATTTT.

The genes are TRBV19 and TRBJ2-2, with TRBD1 matching 9 bases. This CDR3 spans 18 amino acids. V dropped 7 bases and J dropped 5; count of bases not matched to a gene: 17. The germline V gene encodes CDR1 LNHDA and CDR2 SQIVND (reference sequence). The CDR3 here is CASKTPGQGRRGTGELFF. CDR3 DNA sequence: TGTGCCAGTAAAACGCCGGGACAGGGAAGGAGGGGAACCGGGGAGCTGTTTTTT.

CDR3: CASSDSGGNGYTF. CDR3 sequence (DNA): TGTGCCAGCAGTGACTCGGGGGGGAACGGCTACACCTTC. The rearrangement links TRBV6-4 to TRBJ1-2, with D possibly being TRBD1 (5 bases). V was pared by 0 bases and J by 8 bases, with 10 bases between. The CDR3 covers 13 residues. The germline gives CDR1 MRHNA, CDR2 SNTAGT.

This chain uses TRBV13 with TRBJ1-1; D gene unclear. The CDR3 has 11 amino acids. Germline CDR1 and CDR2: PRHDT and FYEKMQ (reference sequence). V lost 5 bases, J lost 8 bases, and 9 bases lay in between. The CDR3 loop reads CASSPGREAFF. The CDR3 DNA is TGTGCCAGCAGCCCCGGCAGGGAAGCTTTCTTT.

The chain has TRBV28 and TRBJ1-3; D is perhaps TRBD1 (5 bases). CDR1 and CDR2 from the germline V gene are MDHEN and SYDVKM. The CDR3 runs to 13 residues. The germline V and J ends were trimmed by 6 bases and 4 bases, with 10 bases remaining between them. The CDR3 DNA reads TGTGCCAGCAGGGGGCAGCCCGGAAACACCATATATTTT. It is translated as CASRGQPGNTIYF.

The J gene is TRBJ2-3, the V gene TRBV4-3; TRBD2 is a possible D gene (6 bases). Deletions cut 2 bases from V and 12 bases from J, with 15 bases between. Germline CDR1 LGHNA, CDR2 YSLEER. There are 13 residues in the CDR3. The CDR3 DNA follows: TGCGCCAGCAGCCAAACGGGACTTACCGGCCAGTATTTT. Its protein product is CASSQTGLTGQYF.

V and J are TRBV7-2 and TRBJ2-6, with D possibly being TRBD1 (6 bases). Germline CDR1 reads SGHTA; CDR2 reads FQGNSA. The V and J ends lost 1 base and 2 bases respectively, with 6 bases between them. The CDR3 sequence is 15 residues long. The DNA of the CDR3 is TGTGCCAGCAGCTTAGACAGGGCTGGGGCCAACGTCCTGACTTTC. It encodes CASSLDRAGANVLTF.